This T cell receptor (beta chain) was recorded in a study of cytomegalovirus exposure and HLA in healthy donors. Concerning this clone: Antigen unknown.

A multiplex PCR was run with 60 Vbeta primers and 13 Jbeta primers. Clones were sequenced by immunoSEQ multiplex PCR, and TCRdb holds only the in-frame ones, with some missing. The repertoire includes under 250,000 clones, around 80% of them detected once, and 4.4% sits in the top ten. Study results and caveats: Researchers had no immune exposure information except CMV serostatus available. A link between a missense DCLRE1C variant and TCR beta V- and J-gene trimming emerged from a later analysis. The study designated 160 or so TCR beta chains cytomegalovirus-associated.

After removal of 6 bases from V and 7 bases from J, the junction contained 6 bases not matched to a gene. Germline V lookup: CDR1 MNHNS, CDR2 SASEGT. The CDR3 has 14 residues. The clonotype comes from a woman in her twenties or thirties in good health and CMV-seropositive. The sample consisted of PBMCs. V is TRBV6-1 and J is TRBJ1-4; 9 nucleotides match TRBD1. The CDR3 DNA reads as TGTGCCAGCAGGGACAGGGGAGGAGGTGAAAAACTGTTTTTT. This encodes CASRDRGGGEKLFF.